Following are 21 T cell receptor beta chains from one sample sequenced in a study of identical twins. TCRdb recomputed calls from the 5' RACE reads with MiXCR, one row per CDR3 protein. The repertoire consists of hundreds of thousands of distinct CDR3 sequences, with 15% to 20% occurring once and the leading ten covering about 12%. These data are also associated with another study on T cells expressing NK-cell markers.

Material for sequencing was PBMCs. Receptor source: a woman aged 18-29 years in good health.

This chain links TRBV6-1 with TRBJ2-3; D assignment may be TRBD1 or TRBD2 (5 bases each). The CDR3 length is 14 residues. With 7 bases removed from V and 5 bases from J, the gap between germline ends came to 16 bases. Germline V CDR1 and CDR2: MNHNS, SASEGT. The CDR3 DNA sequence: TGTGCCAGCACCGGACGGGGCAATAAAGATACGCAGTATTTT. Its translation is CASTGRGNKDTQYF.

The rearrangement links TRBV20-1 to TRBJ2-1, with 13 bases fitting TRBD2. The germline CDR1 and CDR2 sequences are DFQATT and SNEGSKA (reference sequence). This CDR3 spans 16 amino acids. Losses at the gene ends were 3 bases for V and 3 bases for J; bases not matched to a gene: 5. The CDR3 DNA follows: TGCAGTGCTAGGGGGGGACTAGCGGGAATCTACAATGAGCAGTTCTTC. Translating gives CSARGGLAGIYNEQFF.

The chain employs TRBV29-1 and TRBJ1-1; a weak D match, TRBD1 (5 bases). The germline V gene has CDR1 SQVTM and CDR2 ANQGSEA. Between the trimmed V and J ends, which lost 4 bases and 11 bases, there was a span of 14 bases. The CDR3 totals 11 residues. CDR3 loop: CSVARAGWAFF. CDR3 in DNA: TGCAGCGTTGCCCGGGCAGGGTGGGCTTTCTTT.

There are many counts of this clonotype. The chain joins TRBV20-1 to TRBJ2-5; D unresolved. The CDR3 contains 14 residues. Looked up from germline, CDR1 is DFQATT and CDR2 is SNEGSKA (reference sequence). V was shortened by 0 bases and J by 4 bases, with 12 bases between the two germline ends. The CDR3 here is CSARDRTYRETQYF. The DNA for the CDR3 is TGCAGTGCTAGAGATCGGACCTATCGAGAGACCCAGTACTTC.

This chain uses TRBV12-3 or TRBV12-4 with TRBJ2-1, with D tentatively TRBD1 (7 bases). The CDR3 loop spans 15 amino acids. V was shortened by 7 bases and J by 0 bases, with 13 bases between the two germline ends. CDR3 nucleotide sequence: TGTGCCAGCACCACGGGGGACAGCTCCTACAATGAGCAGTTCTTC. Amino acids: CASTTGDSSYNEQFF.

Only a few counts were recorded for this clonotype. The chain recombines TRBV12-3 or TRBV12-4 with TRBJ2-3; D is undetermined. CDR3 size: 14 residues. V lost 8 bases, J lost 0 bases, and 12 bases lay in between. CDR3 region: CASGRVSSTDTQYF. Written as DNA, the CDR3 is TGTGCCAGCGGTAGGGTCAGTAGCACAGATACGCAGTATTTT.

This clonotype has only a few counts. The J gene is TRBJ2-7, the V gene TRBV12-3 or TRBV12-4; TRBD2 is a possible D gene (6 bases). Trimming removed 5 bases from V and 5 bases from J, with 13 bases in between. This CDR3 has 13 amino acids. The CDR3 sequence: CASSATRSHEQYF. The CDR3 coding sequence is TGTGCCAGCAGTGCGACTAGGTCCCACGAGCAGTACTTC.

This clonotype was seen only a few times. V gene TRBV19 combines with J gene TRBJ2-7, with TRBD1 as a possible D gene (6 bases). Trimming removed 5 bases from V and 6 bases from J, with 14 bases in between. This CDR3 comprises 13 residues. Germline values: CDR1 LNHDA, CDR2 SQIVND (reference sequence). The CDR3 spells CASSPRGVSEQYF. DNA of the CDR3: TGTGCCAGTAGTCCCAGGGGTGTATCCGAGCAGTACTTC. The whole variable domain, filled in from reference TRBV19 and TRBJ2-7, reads DGGITQSPKYLFRKEGQNVTLSCEQNLNHDAMYWYRQDPGQGLRLIYYSQIVNDFQKGDIAEGYSVSREKKESFPLTVTSAQKNPTAFYLCASSPRGVSEQYFGPGTRLTVT.

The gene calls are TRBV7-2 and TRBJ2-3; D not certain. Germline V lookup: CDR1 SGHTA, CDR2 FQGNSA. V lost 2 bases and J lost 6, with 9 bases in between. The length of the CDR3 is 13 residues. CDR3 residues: CASSLFQTDTQYF. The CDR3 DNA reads TGTGCCAGCAGCTTATTCCAGACGGATACGCAGTATTTT.

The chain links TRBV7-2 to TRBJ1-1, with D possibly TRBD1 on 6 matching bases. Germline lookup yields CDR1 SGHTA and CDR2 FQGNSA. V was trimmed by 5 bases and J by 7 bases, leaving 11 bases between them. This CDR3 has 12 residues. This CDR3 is CASSPLGGEAFF. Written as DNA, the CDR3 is TGTGCCAGCAGCCCCCTAGGGGGTGAAGCTTTCTTT.

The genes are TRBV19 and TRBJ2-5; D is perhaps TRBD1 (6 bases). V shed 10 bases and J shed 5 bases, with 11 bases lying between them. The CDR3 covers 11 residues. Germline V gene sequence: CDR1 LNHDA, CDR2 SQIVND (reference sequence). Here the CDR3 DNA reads TGTGCCACCTGGGACATGGAGACCCAGTACTTC. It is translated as CATWDMETQYF. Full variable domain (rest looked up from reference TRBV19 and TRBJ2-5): DGGITQSPKYLFRKEGQNVTLSCEQNLNHDAMYWYRQDPGQGLRLIYYSQIVNDFQKGDIAEGYSVSREKKESFPLTVTSAQKNPTAFYLCATWDMETQYFGPGTRLLVL.

The CDR3 DNA follows: TGCAGTGCTACAGGACTAGCGGGGGCCACAGATACGCAGTATTTT. Translation: CSATGLAGATDTQYF. The rearrangement links TRBV20-1 to TRBJ2-3; 13 bases align to TRBD2. CDR1 and CDR2 from the germline V gene are DFQATT and SNEGSKA (reference sequence). Germline trimming cut 4 bases from V and 2 bases from J; bases unmatched to any gene: 3. This CDR3 comprises 15 residues.

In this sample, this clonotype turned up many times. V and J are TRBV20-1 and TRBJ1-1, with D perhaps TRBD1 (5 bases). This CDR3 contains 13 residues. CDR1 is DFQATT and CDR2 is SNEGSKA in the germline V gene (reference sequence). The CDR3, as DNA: TGCAGCGCCCGGGGGGGAATGAACACTGAAGCTTTCTTT. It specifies CSARGGMNTEAFF.

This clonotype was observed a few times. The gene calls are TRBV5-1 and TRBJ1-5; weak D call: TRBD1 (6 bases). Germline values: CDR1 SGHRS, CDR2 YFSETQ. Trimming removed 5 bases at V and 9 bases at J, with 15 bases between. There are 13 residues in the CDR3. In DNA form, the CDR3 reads TGCGCCAGCAGACGGGGGGGGCTGGGGCCCCAGCATTTT. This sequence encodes CASRRGGLGPQHF.

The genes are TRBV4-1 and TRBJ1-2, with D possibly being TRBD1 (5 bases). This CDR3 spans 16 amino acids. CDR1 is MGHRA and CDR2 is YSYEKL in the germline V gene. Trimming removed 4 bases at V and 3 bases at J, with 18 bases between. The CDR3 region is CASSPAWVREDYGYTF. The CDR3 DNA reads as TGCGCCAGCAGCCCTGCCTGGGTCAGGGAGGACTATGGCTACACCTTC.

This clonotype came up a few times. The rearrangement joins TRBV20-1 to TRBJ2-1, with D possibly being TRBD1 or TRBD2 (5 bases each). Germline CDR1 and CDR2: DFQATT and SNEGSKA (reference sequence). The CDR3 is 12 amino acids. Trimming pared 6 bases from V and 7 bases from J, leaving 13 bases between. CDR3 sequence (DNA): TGCAGTGCCTTTGGGACGGGGAATGAGCAGTTCTTC. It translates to CSAFGTGNEQFF.

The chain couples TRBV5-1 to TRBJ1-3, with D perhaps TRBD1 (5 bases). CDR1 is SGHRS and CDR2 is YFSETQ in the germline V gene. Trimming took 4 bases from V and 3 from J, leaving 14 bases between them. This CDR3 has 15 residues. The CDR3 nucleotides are TGCGCCAGCAGCCCCGGACACAGTGGTGGAAACACCATATATTTT. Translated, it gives CASSPGHSGGNTIYF. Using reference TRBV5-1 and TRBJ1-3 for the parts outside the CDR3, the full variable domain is KAGVTQTPRYLIKTRGQQVTLSCSPISGHRSVSWYQQTPGQGLQFLFEYFSETQRNKGNFPGRFSGRQFSNSRSEMNVSTLELGDSALYLCASSPGHSGGNTIYFGEGSWLTVV.

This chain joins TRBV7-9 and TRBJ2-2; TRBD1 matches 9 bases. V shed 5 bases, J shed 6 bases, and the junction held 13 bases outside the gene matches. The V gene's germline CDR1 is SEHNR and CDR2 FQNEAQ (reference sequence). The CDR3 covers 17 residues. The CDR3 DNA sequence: TGTGCCAGCAGCCCACGCTCCGGGACAGGGATGTCCGGGGAGCTGTTTTTT. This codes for CASSPRSGTGMSGELFF.

In DNA form, the CDR3 reads TGTGCCAGTAGTATTATCGGGGCCGCTGCGGGTTACACCTTC. Translated: CASSIIGAAAGYTF. The gene calls are TRBV19 and TRBJ1-2; D might be TRBD1 (5 bases). Germline V gene data show CDR1 as LNHDA and CDR2 as SQIVND (reference sequence). The CDR3 loop spans 14 amino acids. The V end lost 3 bases, the J end lost 11 bases, and 19 bases lay between the germline ends.

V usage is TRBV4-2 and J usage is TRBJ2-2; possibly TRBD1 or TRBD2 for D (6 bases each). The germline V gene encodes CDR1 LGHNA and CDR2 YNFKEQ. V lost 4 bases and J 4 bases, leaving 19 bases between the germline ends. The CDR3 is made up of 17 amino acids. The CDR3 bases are TGTGCCAGCAGCCGGCAACCCACGGGGGCAAGCACCGGGGAGCTGTTTTTT. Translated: CASSRQPTGASTGELFF.

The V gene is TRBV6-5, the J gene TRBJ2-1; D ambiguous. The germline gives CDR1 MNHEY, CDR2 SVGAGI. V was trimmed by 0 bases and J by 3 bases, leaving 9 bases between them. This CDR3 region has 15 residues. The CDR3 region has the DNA TGTGCCAGCAGTTACTCGCTAGGGAACTACAATGAGCAGTTCTTC. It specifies CASSYSLGNYNEQFF.